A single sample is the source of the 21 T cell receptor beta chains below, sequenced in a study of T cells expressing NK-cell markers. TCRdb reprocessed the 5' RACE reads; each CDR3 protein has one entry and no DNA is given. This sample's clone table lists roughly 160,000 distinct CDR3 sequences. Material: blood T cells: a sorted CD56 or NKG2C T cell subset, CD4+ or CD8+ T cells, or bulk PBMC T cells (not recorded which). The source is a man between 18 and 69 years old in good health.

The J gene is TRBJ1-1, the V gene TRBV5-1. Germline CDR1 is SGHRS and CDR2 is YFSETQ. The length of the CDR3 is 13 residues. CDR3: CASSLEDWTEAFF.

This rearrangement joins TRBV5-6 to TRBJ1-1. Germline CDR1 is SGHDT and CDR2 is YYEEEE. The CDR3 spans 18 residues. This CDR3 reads CASSLRMSQSPRDLHAFF.

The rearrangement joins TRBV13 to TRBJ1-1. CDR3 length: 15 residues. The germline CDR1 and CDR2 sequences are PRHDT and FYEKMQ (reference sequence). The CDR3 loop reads CASSQSLRGAPEAFF. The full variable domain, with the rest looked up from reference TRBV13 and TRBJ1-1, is AAGVIQSPRHLIKEKRETATLKCYPIPRHDTVYWYQQGPGQDPQFLISFYEKMQSDKGSIPDRFSAQQFSDYHSELNMSSLELGDSALYFCASSQSLRGAPEAFFGQGTRLTVV.

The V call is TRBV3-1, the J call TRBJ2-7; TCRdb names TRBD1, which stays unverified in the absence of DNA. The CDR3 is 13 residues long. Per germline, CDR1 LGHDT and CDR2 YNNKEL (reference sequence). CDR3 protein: CASSQAGGGEQYF.

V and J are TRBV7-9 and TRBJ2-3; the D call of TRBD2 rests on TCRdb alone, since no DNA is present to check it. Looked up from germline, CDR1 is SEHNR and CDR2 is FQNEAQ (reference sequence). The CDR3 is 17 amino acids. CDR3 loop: CASSASPSGGVADTQYF.

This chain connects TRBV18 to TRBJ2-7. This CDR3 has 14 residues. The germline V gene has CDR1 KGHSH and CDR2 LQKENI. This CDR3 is CASSPPGVNYEQYF.

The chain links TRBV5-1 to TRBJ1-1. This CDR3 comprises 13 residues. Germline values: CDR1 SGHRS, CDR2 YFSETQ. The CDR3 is CASSLAVSTEAFF.

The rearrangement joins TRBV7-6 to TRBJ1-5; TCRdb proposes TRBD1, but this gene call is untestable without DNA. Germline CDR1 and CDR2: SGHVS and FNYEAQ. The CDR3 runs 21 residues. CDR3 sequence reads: CASSFGSAGTGKAAGNQPQHF.

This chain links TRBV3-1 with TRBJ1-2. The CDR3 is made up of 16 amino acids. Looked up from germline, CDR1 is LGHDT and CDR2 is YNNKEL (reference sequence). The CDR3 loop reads CASSQEYDGANYGYTF.

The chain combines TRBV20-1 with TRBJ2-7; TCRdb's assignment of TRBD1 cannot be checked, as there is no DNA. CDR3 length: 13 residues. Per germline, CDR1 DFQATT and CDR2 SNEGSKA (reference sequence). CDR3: CRDGGHQDYEQYF.

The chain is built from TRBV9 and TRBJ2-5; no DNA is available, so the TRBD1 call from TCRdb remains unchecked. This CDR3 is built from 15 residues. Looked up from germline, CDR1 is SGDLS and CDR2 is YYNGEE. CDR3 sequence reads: CASNTGGIGGETQYF. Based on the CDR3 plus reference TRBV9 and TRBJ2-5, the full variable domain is DSGVTQTPKHLITATGQRVTLRCSPRSGDLSVYWYQQSLDQGLQFLIQYYNGEERAKGNILERFSAQQFPDLHSELNLSSLELGDSALYFCASNTGGIGGETQYFGPGTRLLVL.

The CDR3: CSARDPNGRIGLEQYF. The chain has TRBV20-1 and TRBJ2-7. This CDR3 comprises 16 residues. CDR1 is DFQATT and CDR2 is SNEGSKA in the germline V gene (reference sequence).

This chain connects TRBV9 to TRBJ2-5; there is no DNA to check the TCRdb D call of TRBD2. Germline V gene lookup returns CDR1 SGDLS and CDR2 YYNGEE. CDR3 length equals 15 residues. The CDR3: CASSVSWGGQETQYF.

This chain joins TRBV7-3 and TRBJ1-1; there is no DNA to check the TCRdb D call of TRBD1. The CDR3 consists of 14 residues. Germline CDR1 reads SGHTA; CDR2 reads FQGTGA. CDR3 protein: CASSRGQGGTEAFF. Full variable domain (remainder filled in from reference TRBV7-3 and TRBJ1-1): GAGVSQTPSNKVTEKGKYVELRCDPISGHTALYWYRQSLGQGPEFLIYFQGTGAADDSGLPNDRFFAVRPEGSVSTLKIQRTERGDSAVYLCASSRGQGGTEAFFGQGTRLTVV.

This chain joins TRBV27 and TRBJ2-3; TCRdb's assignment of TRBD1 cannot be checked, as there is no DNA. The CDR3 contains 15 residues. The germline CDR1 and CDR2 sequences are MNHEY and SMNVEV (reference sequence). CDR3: CASTLGQGSPDTQYF.

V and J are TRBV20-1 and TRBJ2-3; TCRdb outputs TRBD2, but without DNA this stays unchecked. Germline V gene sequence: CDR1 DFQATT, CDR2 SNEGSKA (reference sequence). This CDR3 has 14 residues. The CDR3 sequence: CSAREGTPTDTQYF.

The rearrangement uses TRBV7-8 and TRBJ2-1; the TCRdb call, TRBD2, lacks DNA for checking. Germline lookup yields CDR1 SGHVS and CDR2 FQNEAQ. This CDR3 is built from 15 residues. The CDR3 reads CASSPRLGLNNEQFF.

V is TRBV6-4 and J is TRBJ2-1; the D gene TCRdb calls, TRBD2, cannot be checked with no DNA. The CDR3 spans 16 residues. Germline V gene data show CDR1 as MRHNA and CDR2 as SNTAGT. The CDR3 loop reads CASSELAGGLINEQFF.

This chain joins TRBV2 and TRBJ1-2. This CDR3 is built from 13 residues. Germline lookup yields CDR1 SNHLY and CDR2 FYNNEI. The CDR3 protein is CASSAGSNYGYTF.

The CDR3 sequence is CASSVIPYNEQFF. J is TRBJ2-1 and V is TRBV2. Germline V gives CDR1 SNHLY, CDR2 FYNNEI. The CDR3 covers 13 residues.

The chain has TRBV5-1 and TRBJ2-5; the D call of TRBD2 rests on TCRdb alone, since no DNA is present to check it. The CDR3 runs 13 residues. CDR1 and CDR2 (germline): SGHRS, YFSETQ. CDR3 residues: CASSGGGGETQYF. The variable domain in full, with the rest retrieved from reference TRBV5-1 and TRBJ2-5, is KAGVTQTPRYLIKTRGQQVTLSCSPISGHRSVSWYQQTPGQGLQFLFEYFSETQRNKGNFPGRFSGRQFSNSRSEMNVSTLELGDSALYLCASSGGGGETQYFGPGTRLLVL.